There are a few counts of the clone carrying this T cell receptor beta chain. Its antigen is still unknown. Samples with a second dose at about 4 or about 12 weeks were pooled together. This sample is drawn from a study of T cell responses to AZD1222 COVID-19 vaccine. The germline gives CDR1 KGHDR, CDR2 SFDVKD. This CDR3 is built from 17 residues. The germline V and J ends were trimmed by 8 bases and 2 bases, with 23 bases remaining between them. Using immunoSEQ multiplex PCR, the repertoire was profiled, and TCRdb retains in-frame clones only, with some absent. Among 100,000 to 150,000 clones listed, just over 90% were seen once. Findings of the study overall: Recipients of AZD1222 seropositive at baseline numbered only five or six.

Sequencing was performed on peripheral blood, taken 28 days after the second AZD1222 dose. The rearrangement joins TRBV24-1 to TRBJ1-1, with D possibly matching TRBD1 (6 bases). The receptor was derived from an adult who received the AZD1222 COVID-19 vaccine. Here the CDR3 DNA reads TGTGCCACCAACCCCTCAACAGGGTGCCCCCCCAACACTGAAGCTTTCTTT. This encodes CATNPSTGCPPNTEAFF.